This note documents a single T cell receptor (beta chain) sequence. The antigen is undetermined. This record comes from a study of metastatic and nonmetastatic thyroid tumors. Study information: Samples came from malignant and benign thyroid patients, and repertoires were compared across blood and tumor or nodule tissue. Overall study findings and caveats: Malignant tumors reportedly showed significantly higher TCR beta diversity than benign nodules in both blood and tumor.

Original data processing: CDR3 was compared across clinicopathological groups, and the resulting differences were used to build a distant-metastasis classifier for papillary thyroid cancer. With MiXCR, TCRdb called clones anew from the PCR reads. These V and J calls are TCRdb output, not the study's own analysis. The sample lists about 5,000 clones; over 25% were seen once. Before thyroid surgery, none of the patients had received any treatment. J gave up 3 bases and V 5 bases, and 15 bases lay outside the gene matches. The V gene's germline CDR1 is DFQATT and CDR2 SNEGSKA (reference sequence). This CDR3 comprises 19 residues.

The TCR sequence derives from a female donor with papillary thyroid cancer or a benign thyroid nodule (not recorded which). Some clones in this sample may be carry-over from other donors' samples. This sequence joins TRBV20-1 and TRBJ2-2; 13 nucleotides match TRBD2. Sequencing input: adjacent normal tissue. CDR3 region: CSAYSPGLAGISYTGELFF. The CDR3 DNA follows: TGCAGTGCTTATTCTCCGGGACTAGCGGGAATTTCTTACACCGGGGAGCTGTTTTTT.